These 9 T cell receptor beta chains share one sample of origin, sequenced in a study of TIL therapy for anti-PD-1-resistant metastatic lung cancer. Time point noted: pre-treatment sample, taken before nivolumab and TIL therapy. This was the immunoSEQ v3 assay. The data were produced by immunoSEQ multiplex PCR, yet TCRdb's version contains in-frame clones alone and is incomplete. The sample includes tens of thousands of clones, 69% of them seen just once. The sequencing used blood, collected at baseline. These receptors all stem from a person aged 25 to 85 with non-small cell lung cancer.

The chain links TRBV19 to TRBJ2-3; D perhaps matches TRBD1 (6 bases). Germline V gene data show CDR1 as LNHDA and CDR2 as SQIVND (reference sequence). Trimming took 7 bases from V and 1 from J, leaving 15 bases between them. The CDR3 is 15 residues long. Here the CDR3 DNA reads TGTGCCAGTACCCCCGGGGACACTCGCACAGATACGCAGTATTTT. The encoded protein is CASTPGDTRTDTQYF.

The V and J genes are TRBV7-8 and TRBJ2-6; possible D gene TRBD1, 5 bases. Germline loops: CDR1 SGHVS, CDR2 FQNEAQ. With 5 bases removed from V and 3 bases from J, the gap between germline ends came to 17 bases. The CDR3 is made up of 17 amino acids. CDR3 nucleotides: TGTGCCAGCAGCCTATCCAGGGTTGCTGTTGGGGCCAACGTCCTGACTTTC. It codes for CASSLSRVAVGANVLTF.

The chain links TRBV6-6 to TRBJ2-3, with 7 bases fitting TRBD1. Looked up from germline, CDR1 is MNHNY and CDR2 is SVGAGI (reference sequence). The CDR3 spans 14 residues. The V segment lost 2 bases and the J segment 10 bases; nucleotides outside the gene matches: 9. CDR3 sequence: CASSYPTDRAPQYF. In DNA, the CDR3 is TGTGCCAGCAGTTACCCCACCGACAGGGCTCCGCAGTATTTT.

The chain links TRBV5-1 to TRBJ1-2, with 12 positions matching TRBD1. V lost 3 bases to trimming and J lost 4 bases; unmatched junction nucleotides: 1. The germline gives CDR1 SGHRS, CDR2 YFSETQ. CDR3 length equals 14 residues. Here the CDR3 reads CASSSGQGAYGYTF. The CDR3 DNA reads TGCGCCAGCAGCTCGGGACAGGGGGCCTATGGCTACACCTTC. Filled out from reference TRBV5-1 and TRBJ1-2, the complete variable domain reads KAGVTQTPRYLIKTRGQQVTLSCSPISGHRSVSWYQQTPGQGLQFLFEYFSETQRNKGNFPGRFSGRQFSNSRSEMNVSTLELGDSALYLCASSSGQGAYGYTFGSGTRLTVV.

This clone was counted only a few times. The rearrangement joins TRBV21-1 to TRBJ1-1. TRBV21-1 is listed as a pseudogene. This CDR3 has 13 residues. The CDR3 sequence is CAGDRYRGTEAFF. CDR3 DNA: TGTGCCGGTGACAGGTACCGGGGGACTGAAGCTTTCTTT.

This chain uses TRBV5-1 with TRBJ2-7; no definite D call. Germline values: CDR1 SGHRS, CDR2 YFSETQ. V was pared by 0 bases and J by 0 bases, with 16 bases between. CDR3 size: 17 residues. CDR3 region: CASSLVLSQVSSYEQYF. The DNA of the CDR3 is TGCGCCAGCAGCTTGGTCTTGAGTCAGGTTAGCTCCTACGAGCAGTACTTC. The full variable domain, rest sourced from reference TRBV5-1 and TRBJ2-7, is KAGVTQTPRYLIKTRGQQVTLSCSPISGHRSVSWYQQTPGQGLQFLFEYFSETQRNKGNFPGRFSGRQFSNSRSEMNVSTLELGDSALYLCASSLVLSQVSSYEQYFGPGTRLTVT.

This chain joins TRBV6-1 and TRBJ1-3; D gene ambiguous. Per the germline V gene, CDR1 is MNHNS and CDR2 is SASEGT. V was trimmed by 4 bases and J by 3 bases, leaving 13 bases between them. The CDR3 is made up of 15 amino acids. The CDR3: CASSVGRVYGNTIYF. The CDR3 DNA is TGTGCCAGCAGTGTGGGGAGGGTGTATGGAAACACCATATATTTT.

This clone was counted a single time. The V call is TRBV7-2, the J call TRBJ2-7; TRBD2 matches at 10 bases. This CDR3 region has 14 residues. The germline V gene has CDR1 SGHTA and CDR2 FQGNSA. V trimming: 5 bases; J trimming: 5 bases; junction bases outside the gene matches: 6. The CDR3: CASSISGGTDEQYF. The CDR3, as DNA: TGTGCCAGCAGCATTAGCGGGGGGACCGACGAGCAGTACTTC.

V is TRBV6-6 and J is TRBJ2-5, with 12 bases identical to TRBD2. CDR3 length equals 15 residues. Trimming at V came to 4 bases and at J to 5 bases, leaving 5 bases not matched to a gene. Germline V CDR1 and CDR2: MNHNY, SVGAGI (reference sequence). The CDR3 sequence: CASSLTSGGPETQYF. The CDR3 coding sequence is TGTGCCAGCAGTTTAACTAGCGGGGGGCCGGAGACCCAGTACTTC.